This is a list of T cell receptor beta chains from one sample in a study of blood T cell repertoires in COVID-19. Some clones are missing from TCRdb's copy, which holds only in-frame ones; the method was immunoSEQ multiplex PCR. This sample has about 90,000 clones, with 88% found just once. The sequenced sample was peripheral blood. The receptors here all came from a man aged 55 to 70 with acute or convalescent COVID-19. CDR3s include the opening cysteine and the closing phenylalanine or tryptophan. Fields, in order: D gene, clone size, V gene, J gene, CDR3 DNA, CDR3 protein. The D gene is left open where the match is weak. Clone size is given for some rows only: seen once, a few or many times, or a class if the clone is expanded.

d_call: TRBD1; clone_size: .; v_call: TRBV11-1; j_call: TRBJ2-1; cdr3_nt: TGTGCCAGCAGCTTAGCGTCAGGGGGTGCCTACAATGAGCAGTTCTTC; cdr3_aa: CASSLASGGAYNEQFF
d_call: TRBD2; clone_size: .; v_call: TRBV2; j_call: TRBJ2-1; cdr3_nt: TGTGCCAGCAGTGGTCCGGGACTAGCGGGAATCAATGAGCAGTTCTTC; cdr3_aa: CASSGPGLAGINEQFF
d_call: TRBD2; clone_size: .; v_call: TRBV7-3; j_call: TRBJ2-2; cdr3_nt: TGTGCCAGCAGCCTCAGCGGGGCGGGAGGGGGCACCGGGGAGCTGTTTTTT; cdr3_aa: CASSLSGAGGGTGELFF
d_call: .; clone_size: .; v_call: TRBV9; j_call: TRBJ1-1; cdr3_nt: TGTGCCAGCAGCGGCCTAGAAGGGGAGAACACTGAAGCTTTCTTT; cdr3_aa: CASSGLEGENTEAFF
d_call: .; clone_size: once; v_call: TRBV5-4; j_call: TRBJ2-1; cdr3_nt: TGTGCCAGCAGCTTACCAGGGCTTAATGAGCAGTTCTTC; cdr3_aa: CASSLPGLNEQFF
d_call: .; clone_size: .; v_call: TRBV5-6; j_call: TRBJ2-3; cdr3_nt: TGTGCCAGCAGCTTGTTCGTGGGAGCTAGCACAGATACGCAGTATTTT; cdr3_aa: CASSLFVGASTDTQYF
d_call: .; clone_size: .; v_call: TRBV4-2; j_call: TRBJ2-5; cdr3_nt: TGTGCCAGCAGCCAAGATGATGAAGGGGGAGAGACCCAGTACTTC; cdr3_aa: CASSQDDEGGETQYF
d_call: .; clone_size: .; v_call: TRBV6-6; j_call: TRBJ1-3; cdr3_nt: TGTGCCAGCAGTCCAAGAACAGGGCCCGTTGGAAACACCATATATTTT; cdr3_aa: CASSPRTGPVGNTIYF
d_call: TRBD1; clone_size: once; v_call: TRBV30; j_call: TRBJ2-3; cdr3_nt: TGTGCCAAAGGGACAGGCGGCACAGATACGCAGTATTTT; cdr3_aa: CAKGTGGTDTQYF
d_call: TRBD1; clone_size: .; v_call: TRBV5-6; j_call: TRBJ2-7; cdr3_nt: TGTGCCAGCAGCTTGGGGGCCGGGACAGGGGGCTCCGAGCAGTACTTC; cdr3_aa: CASSLGAGTGGSEQYF
d_call: .; clone_size: .; v_call: TRBV11-2; j_call: TRBJ1-1; cdr3_nt: TGTGCCAGCAGCTTAGAAAGAGAGGTTGAAGCTTTCTTT; cdr3_aa: CASSLEREVEAFF
d_call: TRBD1; clone_size: once; v_call: TRBV2; j_call: TRBJ1-5; cdr3_nt: TGTGCCAGCAGGGGACAGGGTTTGAGCAATCAGCCCCAGCATTTT; cdr3_aa: CASRGQGLSNQPQHF
d_call: .; clone_size: .; v_call: TRBV19; j_call: TRBJ1-2; cdr3_nt: TGTGCCAGTAGTATAGGATGGGGGATGAGCCGCTCCCCGGGGAGGCGTGCTAACTATGGCTACACCTTC; cdr3_aa: CASSIGWGMSRSPGRRANYGYTF
d_call: .; clone_size: few; v_call: TRBV7-3; j_call: TRBJ1-5; cdr3_nt: TGTGCCAGCAGCGCAGGACTTGATCAGCCCCAGCATTTT; cdr3_aa: CASSAGLDQPQHF
d_call: TRBD2; clone_size: .; v_call: TRBV27; j_call: TRBJ2-5; cdr3_nt: TGTGCCAGCTCCCCCGGGACTAGCGGGAGCTTTCACCAAGAGACCCAGTACTTC; cdr3_aa: CASSPGTSGSFHQETQYF
d_call: .; clone_size: .; v_call: TRBV5-1; j_call: TRBJ1-5; cdr3_nt: TGCGCCAGCAGCTTGACAGGGATGTCCAATCAGCCCCAGCATTTT; cdr3_aa: CASSLTGMSNQPQHF
d_call: TRBD1; clone_size: few; v_call: TRBV2; j_call: TRBJ1-4; cdr3_nt: TGTGCCAGCAGTGAGGGACAGGCTGGCAAACTGTTTTTT; cdr3_aa: CASSEGQAGKLFF
d_call: TRBD2; clone_size: .; v_call: TRBV7-2; j_call: TRBJ2-1; cdr3_nt: TGTGCCAGCAGCTCCCATCTAGCGGGATTCTACAATGAGCAGTTCTTC; cdr3_aa: CASSSHLAGFYNEQFF
d_call: TRBD2; clone_size: .; v_call: TRBV9; j_call: TRBJ2-5; cdr3_nt: TGTGCCAGCAGCGTAGGCCCAGCGGGAGTTGTTTCAGAGACCCAGTACTTC; cdr3_aa: CASSVGPAGVVSETQYF
d_call: TRBD1; clone_size: .; v_call: TRBV5-1; j_call: TRBJ2-2; cdr3_nt: TGCGCCAGCAGCTTTGGACAGGGGCGCACCGGGGAGCTGTTTTTT; cdr3_aa: CASSFGQGRTGELFF
d_call: TRBD2; clone_size: .; v_call: TRBV18; j_call: TRBJ2-7; cdr3_nt: TGTGCCAGCTCGAATACTAACGGCGGGAGGTCCTACGAGCAGTACTTC; cdr3_aa: CASSNTNGGRSYEQYF
d_call: TRBD1; clone_size: .; v_call: TRBV9; j_call: TRBJ1-2; cdr3_nt: TGTGCCAGCAGCGCGCCGGGACAGGGAAGCTACACCTTC; cdr3_aa: CASSAPGQGSYTF
d_call: TRBD1; clone_size: .; v_call: TRBV27; j_call: TRBJ2-1; cdr3_nt: TGTGCCAGCAGCGCCTTTGACAGGGGGGGGAACAATGAGCAGTTCTTC; cdr3_aa: CASSAFDRGGNNEQFF
d_call: TRBD2; clone_size: .; v_call: TRBV9; j_call: TRBJ2-7; cdr3_nt: TGTGCCAGCAGCGTAGTCGCGGGAGGAAACGAGCAGTACTTC; cdr3_aa: CASSVVAGGNEQYF
d_call: .; clone_size: .; v_call: TRBV5-1; j_call: TRBJ1-1; cdr3_nt: TGCGCCAGCAGGGATGGGACACGCACTGAAGCTTTCTTT; cdr3_aa: CASRDGTRTEAFF
d_call: TRBD2; clone_size: .; v_call: TRBV29-1; j_call: TRBJ2-1; cdr3_nt: TGCAGCGTTGAAGAGGTCGCCGGACTAGCGGGCAATGAGCAGTTCTTC; cdr3_aa: CSVEEVAGLAGNEQFF
d_call: .; clone_size: .; v_call: TRBV12-3/TRBV12-4; j_call: TRBJ2-1; cdr3_nt: TGTGCCAGCAACCATGACTCCCTTGGTGAGCAGTTCTTC; cdr3_aa: CASNHDSLGEQFF
d_call: .; clone_size: .; v_call: TRBV5-4; j_call: TRBJ2-5; cdr3_nt: TGTGCCAGCAGCTTGGGAGGAGGCGAGACCCAGTACTTC; cdr3_aa: CASSLGGGETQYF
d_call: TRBD1; clone_size: .; v_call: TRBV6-5; j_call: TRBJ1-1; cdr3_nt: TGTGCCAGCAGTTACGCCAGGGGGACCACTGAAGCTTTCTTT; cdr3_aa: CASSYARGTTEAFF
d_call: TRBD1; clone_size: .; v_call: TRBV19; j_call: TRBJ2-2; cdr3_nt: TGTGCCAGTAGTTTCTCAGGGGGCTCGGGCACCGGGGAGCTGTTTTTT; cdr3_aa: CASSFSGGSGTGELFF
d_call: .; clone_size: once; v_call: TRBV30; j_call: TRBJ2-3; cdr3_nt: TGTGCCTGGAGTGTGATGACTAGCACAGATACGCAGTATTTT; cdr3_aa: CAWSVMTSTDTQYF